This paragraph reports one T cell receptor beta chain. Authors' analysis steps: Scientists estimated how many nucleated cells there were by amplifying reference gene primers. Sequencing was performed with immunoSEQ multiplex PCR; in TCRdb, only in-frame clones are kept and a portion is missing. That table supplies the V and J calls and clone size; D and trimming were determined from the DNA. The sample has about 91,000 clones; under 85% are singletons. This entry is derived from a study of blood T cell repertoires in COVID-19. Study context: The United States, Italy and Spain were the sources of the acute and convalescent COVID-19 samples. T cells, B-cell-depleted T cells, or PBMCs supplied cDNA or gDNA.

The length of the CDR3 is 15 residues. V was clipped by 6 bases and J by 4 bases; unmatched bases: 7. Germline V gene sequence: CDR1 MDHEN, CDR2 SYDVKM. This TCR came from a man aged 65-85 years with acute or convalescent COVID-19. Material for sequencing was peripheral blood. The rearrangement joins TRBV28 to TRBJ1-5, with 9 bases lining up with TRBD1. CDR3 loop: CASRANRGLNQPQHF. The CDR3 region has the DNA TGTGCCAGCAGGGCGAACAGGGGGCTGAATCAGCCCCAGCATTTT.